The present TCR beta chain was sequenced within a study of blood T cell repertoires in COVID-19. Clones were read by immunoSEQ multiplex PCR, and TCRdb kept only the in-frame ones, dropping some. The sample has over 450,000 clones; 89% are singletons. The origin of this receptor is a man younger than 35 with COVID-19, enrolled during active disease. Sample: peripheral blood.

CDR3 coding DNA: TGTGCCAGCAGTTGGACTAGCGGGAGTGGGGTGACCCAGTACTTC. Protein sequence: CASSWTSGSGVTQYF. This rearrangement joins TRBV11-2 to TRBJ2-5; TRBD2 aligns across 13 bases. CDR1 SGHAT and CDR2 FQNNGV come from the germline V gene. The CDR3 spans 15 residues. V lost 6 bases to trimming and J lost 7 bases; unmatched junction nucleotides: 8.